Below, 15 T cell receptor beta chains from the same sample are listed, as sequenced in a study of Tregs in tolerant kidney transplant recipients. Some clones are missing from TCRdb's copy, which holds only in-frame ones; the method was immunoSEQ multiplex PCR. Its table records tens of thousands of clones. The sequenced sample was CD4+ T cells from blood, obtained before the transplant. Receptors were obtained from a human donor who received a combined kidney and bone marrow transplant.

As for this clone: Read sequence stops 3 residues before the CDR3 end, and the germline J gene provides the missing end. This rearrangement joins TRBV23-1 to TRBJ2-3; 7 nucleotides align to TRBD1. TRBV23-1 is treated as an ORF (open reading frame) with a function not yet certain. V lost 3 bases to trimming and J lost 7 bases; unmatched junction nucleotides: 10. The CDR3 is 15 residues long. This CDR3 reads CASSQHRDSRNTQYF. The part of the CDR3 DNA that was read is TGCGCCAGCAGTCAGCACCGGGACAGTCGGAATACG.

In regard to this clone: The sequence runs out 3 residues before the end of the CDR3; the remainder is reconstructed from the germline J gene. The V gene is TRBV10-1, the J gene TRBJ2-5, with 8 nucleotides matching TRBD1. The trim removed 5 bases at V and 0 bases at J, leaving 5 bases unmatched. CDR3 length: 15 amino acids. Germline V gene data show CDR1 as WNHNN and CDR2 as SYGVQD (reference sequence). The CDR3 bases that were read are TGCGCCAGCAGTTTAAGGACAGGGAACCAAGAGACC. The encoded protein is CASSLRTGNQET. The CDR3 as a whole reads CASSLRTGNQETQYF.

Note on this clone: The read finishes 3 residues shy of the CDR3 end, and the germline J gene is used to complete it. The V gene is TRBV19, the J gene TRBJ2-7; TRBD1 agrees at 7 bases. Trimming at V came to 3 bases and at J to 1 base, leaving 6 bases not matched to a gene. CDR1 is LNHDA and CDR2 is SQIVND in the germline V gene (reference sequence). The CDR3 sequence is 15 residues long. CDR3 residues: CASSIGTAVSYEQYF. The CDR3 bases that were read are TGTGCCAGTAGTATTGGGACAGCGGTTTCCTACGAG. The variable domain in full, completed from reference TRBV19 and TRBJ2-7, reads DGGITQSPKYLFRKEGQNVTLSCEQNLNHDAMYWYRQDPGQGLRLIYYSQIVNDFQKGDIAEGYSVSREKKESFPLTVTSAQKNPTAFYLCASSIGTAVSYEQYFGPGTRLTVT.

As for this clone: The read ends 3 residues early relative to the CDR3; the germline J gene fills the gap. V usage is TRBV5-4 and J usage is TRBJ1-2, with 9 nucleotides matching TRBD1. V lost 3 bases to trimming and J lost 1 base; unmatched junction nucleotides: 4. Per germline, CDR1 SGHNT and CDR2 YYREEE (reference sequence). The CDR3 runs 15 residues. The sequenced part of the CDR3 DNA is TGTGCCAGCAGCTCGGGGACAGGGTTTAACTATGGC. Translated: CASSSGTGFNYG. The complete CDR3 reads CASSSGTGFNYGYTF.

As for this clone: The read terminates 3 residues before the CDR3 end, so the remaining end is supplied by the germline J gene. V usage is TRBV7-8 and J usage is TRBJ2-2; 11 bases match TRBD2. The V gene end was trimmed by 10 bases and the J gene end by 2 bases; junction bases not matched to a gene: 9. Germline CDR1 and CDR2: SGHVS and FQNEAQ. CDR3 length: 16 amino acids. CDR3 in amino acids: CATKTGLAANTGELFF. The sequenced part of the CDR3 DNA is TGTGCCACCAAAACGGGACTAGCGGCCAACACCGGGGAG. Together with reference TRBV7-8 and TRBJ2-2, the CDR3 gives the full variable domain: GAGVSQSPRYKVAKRGQDVALRCDPISGHVSLFWYQQALGQGPEFLTYFQNEAQLDKSGLPSDRFFAERPEGSVSTLKIQRTQQEDSAVYLCATKTGLAANTGELFFGEGSRLTVL.

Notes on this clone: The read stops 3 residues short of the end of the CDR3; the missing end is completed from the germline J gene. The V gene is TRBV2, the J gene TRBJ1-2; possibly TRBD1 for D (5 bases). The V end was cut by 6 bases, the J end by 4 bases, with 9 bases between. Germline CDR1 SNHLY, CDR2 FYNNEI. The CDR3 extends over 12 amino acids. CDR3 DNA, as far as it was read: TGTGCCAGCAGCGAGGGGCCCTATGGC. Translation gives CASSEGPYG. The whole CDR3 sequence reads CASSEGPYGYTF.

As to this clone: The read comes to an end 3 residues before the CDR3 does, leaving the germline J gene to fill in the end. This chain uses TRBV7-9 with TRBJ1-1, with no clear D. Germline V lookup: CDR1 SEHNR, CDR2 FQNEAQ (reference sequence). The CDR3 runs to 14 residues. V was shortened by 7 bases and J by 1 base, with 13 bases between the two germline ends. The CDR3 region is CASTAALGNTEAFF. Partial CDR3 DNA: TGTGCCAGCACCGCGGCGTTGGGGAACACTGAA.

CDR3 DNA, as far as it was read: TGTGCCAGCATCCCGGGCGGGAGCACAGATACG. Its protein is CASIPGGSTDT. The whole CDR3 protein reads CASIPGGSTDTQYF. The chain carries TRBV6-2 or TRBV6-3 and TRBJ2-3, with a weak D call TRBD2 (5 bases). The CDR3 extends 3 residues past the end of the read, so its final part is completed from the germline J gene. The V end was cut by 7 bases, the J end by 0 bases, with 11 bases between. Germline loops: CDR1 MNHEY, CDR2 SVGEGT. This CDR3 spans 14 amino acids.

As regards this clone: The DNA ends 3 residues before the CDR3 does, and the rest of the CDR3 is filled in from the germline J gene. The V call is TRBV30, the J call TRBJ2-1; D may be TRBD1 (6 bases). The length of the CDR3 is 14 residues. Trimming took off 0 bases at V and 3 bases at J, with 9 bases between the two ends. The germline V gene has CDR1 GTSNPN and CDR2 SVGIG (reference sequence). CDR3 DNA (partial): TGTGCCTGGAGTGTACAGACAGGCTACAATGAG. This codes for CAWSVQTGYNE. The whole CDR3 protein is CAWSVQTGYNEQFF.

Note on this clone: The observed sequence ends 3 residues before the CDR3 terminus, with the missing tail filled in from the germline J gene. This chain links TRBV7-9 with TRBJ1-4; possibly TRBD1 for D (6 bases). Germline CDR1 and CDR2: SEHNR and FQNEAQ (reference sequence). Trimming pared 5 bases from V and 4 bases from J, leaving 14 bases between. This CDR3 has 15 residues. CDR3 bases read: TGTGCCAGCAGCCGTACACAGGGCGTTAATGAAAAA. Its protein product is CASSRTQGVNEK. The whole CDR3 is CASSRTQGVNEKLFF.

The covered CDR3 bases are TGTGCCAGCAGTGCCCACTTAAGTAATGAAAAA. It translates to CASSAHLSNEK. The full-length CDR3 reads as CASSAHLSNEKLFF. J is TRBJ1-4 and V is TRBV6-1; D gene uncertain. Read sequence stops 3 residues before the CDR3 end, and the germline J gene provides the missing end. The CDR3 covers 14 residues. V lost 4 bases and J 4 bases, leaving 10 bases between the germline ends. Germline CDR1 is MNHNS and CDR2 is SASEGT.

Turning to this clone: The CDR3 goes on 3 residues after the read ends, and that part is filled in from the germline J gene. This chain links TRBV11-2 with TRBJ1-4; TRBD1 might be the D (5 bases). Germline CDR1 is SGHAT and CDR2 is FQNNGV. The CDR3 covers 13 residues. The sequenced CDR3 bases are TGTGCCAGCAGCTTAGATCTATCCAGGGAA. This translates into CASSLDLSRE. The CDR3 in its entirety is CASSLDLSRELFF.

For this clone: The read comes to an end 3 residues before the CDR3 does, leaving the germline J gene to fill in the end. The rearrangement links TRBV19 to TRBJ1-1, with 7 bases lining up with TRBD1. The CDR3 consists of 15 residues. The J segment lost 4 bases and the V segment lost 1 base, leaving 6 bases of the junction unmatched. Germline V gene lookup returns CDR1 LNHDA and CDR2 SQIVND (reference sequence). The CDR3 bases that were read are TGTGCCAGTAGTATAGCAGACAGGGCGGGCACTGAA. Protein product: CASSIADRAGTE. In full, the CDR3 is CASSIADRAGTEAFF.

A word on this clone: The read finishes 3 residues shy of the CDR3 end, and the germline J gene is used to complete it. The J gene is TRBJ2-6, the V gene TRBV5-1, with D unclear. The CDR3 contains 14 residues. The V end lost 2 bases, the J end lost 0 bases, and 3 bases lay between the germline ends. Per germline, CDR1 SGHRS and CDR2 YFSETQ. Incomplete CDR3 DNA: TGCGCCAGCAGCTTTAGCTCTGGGGCCAACGTC. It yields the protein CASSFSSGANV. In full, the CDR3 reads CASSFSSGANVLTF.

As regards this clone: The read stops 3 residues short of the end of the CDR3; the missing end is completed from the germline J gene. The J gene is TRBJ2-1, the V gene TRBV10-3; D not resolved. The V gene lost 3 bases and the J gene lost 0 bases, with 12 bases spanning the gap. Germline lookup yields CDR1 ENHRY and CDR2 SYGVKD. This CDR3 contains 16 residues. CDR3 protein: CAISDPTRSSYNEQFF. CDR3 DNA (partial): TGTGCCATCAGTGACCCGACTCGCAGCTCCTACAATGAG.